The 25 T cell receptor beta chains in this list originate from one sample, sequenced in a study of shared clonotypes between healthy human individuals. Generated by immunoSEQ multiplex PCR, the TCRdb table keeps only in-frame clones and is missing some. The table includes approximately 2,300,000 clones, approximately 90% detected once. The sequenced material came from naive CD4+ T cells from PBMCs. Stated subset: CD45RA+ positively selected. The source of these receptors is a man aged 18 to 30 in good health. Some clones in this sample may be carry-over from other donors' samples.

Worth noting for this clone: This specimen includes other DNA sequences encoding the same CDR3. V and J are TRBV7-3 and TRBJ2-1, with 7 nucleotides matching TRBD2. Germline CDR1 is SGHTA and CDR2 is FQGTGA. V dropped 1 base and J dropped 2; count of bases not matched to a gene: 2. The CDR3 has 15 amino acids. DNA of the CDR3: TGTGCCAGCAGCTTAAACAGCGGGACCTACAATGAGCAGTTCTTC. Its translation is CASSLNSGTYNEQFF.

The rearrangement joins TRBV13 to TRBJ2-3; 7 positions match TRBD2. The germline CDR1 and CDR2 sequences are PRHDT and FYEKMQ (reference sequence). Unmatched junction bases numbered 8, after V lost 5 bases and J lost 3 bases. This CDR3 has 15 amino acids. The CDR3 loop reads CASSLRTSYTDTQYF. The CDR3 DNA sequence: TGTGCCAGCAGCCTGAGGACTAGTTATACAGATACGCAGTATTTT.

V is TRBV12-5 and J is TRBJ2-5; D is tentatively TRBD1 or TRBD2 (6 bases each). Germline V gene data show CDR1 as LGHNT and CDR2 as FRNRAP. V was trimmed by 5 bases and J by 1 base, leaving 11 bases between them. The CDR3 runs to 14 residues. CDR3 sequence reads: CASGKGGLQETQYF. The CDR3, as DNA: TGTGCTAGTGGTAAAGGGGGGCTCCAAGAGACCCAGTACTTC.

This clone came up once. This chain uses TRBV7-2 with TRBJ1-2; maybe TRBD1 (6 bases). CDR3 length: 15 residues. Germline V CDR1 and CDR2: SGHTA, FQGNSA. V gave up 1 base and J gave up 7 bases, with 16 bases separating them. The CDR3 DNA reads TGTGCCAGCAGCTTAGAGCCAGGGGAAGATATTGGCTACACCTTC. Its protein is CASSLEPGEDIGYTF.

The V gene is TRBV25-1, the J gene TRBJ1-1, with TRBD1 as a possible D gene (5 bases). CDR1 and CDR2 (germline): MGHDK, SYGVNS. Trimming removed 4 bases at V and 2 bases at J, with 8 bases between. CDR3 length equals 13 residues. The chain's CDR3 is CASSGTLNTEAFF. For the CDR3, the DNA is TGTGCCAGCAGTGGGACACTCAACACTGAAGCTTTCTTT. Supplemented by reference TRBV25-1 and TRBJ1-1, the full variable domain reads EADIYQTPRYLVIGTGKKITLECSQTMGHDKMYWYQQDPGMELHLIHYSYGVNSTEKGDLSSESTVSRIRTEHFPLTLESARPSHTSQYLCASSGTLNTEAFFGQGTRLTVV.

The chain recombines TRBV28 with TRBJ2-7; 10 bases line up with TRBD1. The ends lost 3 bases at V and 2 bases at J; junction bases unmatched: 7. Germline CDR1 and CDR2: MDHEN and SYDVKM. CDR3 size: 16 residues. CDR3 nucleotide sequence: TGTGCCAGCAGTTTCCCCCCGGGACAGGGGACCTACGAGCAGTACTTC. This gives the protein CASSFPPGQGTYEQYF.

V is TRBV28 and J is TRBJ2-1; a weak D match, TRBD2 (5 bases). This CDR3 contains 16 residues. The V and J ends lost 6 bases and 0 bases respectively, with 15 bases between them. CDR1 and CDR2 (germline): MDHEN, SYDVKM. This CDR3 is CASRGREPSSYNEQFF. The CDR3 nucleotides read TGTGCCAGCAGGGGTCGGGAACCTAGCTCCTACAATGAGCAGTTCTTC.

The rearrangement uses TRBV6-1 and TRBJ1-2; D is undetermined. The V gene's germline CDR1 is MNHNS and CDR2 SASEGT. The V end lost 4 bases, the J end lost 5 bases, and 11 bases lay between the germline ends. The length of the CDR3 is 13 residues. The CDR3 nucleotides are TGTGCCAGCAGTGGCCGACCTGTTTATGGCTACACCTTC. It yields the protein CASSGRPVYGYTF.

The chain combines TRBV4-2 with TRBJ2-2; unclear D gene. The CDR3 is 17 residues long. The V end lost 2 bases, the J end lost 0 bases, and 13 bases lay between the germline ends. Germline loops: CDR1 LGHNA, CDR2 YNFKEQ. CDR3 sequence: CASSQQDRVPNTGELFF. For the CDR3, the DNA is TGTGCCAGCAGCCAACAGGACCGCGTCCCGAACACCGGGGAGCTGTTTTTT.

The gene calls are TRBV7-3 and TRBJ2-1; a weak D match, TRBD2 (6 bases). Germline CDR1 and CDR2: SGHTA and FQGTGA. This CDR3 is built from 15 residues. The germline V and J ends were trimmed by 2 bases and 9 bases, with 17 bases remaining between them. The CDR3 reads CASSLGGARDFEQFF. The DNA for the CDR3 is TGTGCCAGCAGCTTAGGCGGGGCTAGGGATTTTGAGCAGTTCTTC.

This rearrangement joins TRBV4-1 to TRBJ2-2; D is perhaps TRBD1 (5 bases). Germline V CDR1 and CDR2: MGHRA, YSYEKL. The CDR3 spans 15 residues. The ends were cut back, 6 bases at V and 1 base at J, with 12 bases in the middle. The CDR3 reads CASRRPGQNTGELFF. CDR3 nucleotide sequence: TGCGCCAGCAGACGACCCGGACAGAACACCGGGGAGCTGTTTTTT.

This clone was seen a single time. The chain joins TRBV19 to TRBJ1-1; D unclear. In germline, CDR1 is LNHDA, CDR2 SQIVND (reference sequence). V was shortened by 6 bases and J by 1 base, with 15 bases between the two germline ends. CDR3 length: 15 residues. In nucleotides, the CDR3 is TGTGCCAGTAGGGACTTAAGCACACCGAACACTGAAGCTTTCTTT. Protein product: CASRDLSTPNTEAFF.

The gene calls are TRBV20-1 and TRBJ2-1, with D unresolved. The V end was cut by 5 bases, the J end by 8 bases, with 7 bases between. The germline CDR1 and CDR2 sequences are DFQATT and SNEGSKA (reference sequence). The CDR3 has 10 residues. The CDR3 DNA reads as TGCAGTGCTCATTCTCATGAGCAGTTCTTC. It is translated as CSAHSHEQFF.

The J gene is TRBJ1-1, the V gene TRBV18; 7 nucleotides align to TRBD1. Losses at the gene ends were 1 base for V and 1 base for J; bases not matched to a gene: 6. Germline lookup yields CDR1 KGHSH and CDR2 LQKENI. The CDR3 loop spans 16 amino acids. The CDR3, as DNA: TGTGCCAGCTCACCACAGGGACAGCAGACGAACACTGAAGCTTTCTTT. It codes for CASSPQGQQTNTEAFF.

This chain joins TRBV4-1 and TRBJ2-6; 9 bases map to TRBD2. This CDR3 has 18 residues. J lost 4 bases, V lost 0 bases, and 7 bases had no gene match. Germline V gene lookup returns CDR1 MGHRA and CDR2 YSYEKL. The CDR3 sequence: CASSQEGGRASGANVLTF. The CDR3 DNA follows: TGCGCCAGCAGCCAAGAAGGCGGGAGGGCCTCAGGGGCCAACGTCCTGACTTTC.

The J gene is TRBJ2-1, the V gene TRBV28; 10 bases agree with TRBD2. This CDR3 contains 16 residues. V dropped 8 bases and J dropped 0; count of bases not matched to a gene: 7. Germline V lookup: CDR1 MDHEN, CDR2 SYDVKM. CDR3 residues: CASVSAGGSSYNEQFF. The CDR3 DNA follows: TGTGCCAGCGTTTCAGCGGGAGGGAGCTCCTACAATGAGCAGTTCTTC.

The chain uses TRBV9 and TRBJ1-2, with TRBD1 matching 8 bases. Trimming cost V 5 bases and J 3 bases; bases outside gene matches: 3. The CDR3 runs 13 residues. Germline V gives CDR1 SGDLS, CDR2 YYNGEE. The CDR3 is CASSIQGDYGYTF. Here the CDR3 DNA reads TGTGCCAGCAGTATACAGGGGGACTATGGCTACACCTTC.

The chain combines TRBV5-1 with TRBJ2-7; D not certain. V lost 2 bases to trimming and J lost 3 bases, with 9 bases between them. CDR3 length equals 13 residues. The germline gives CDR1 SGHRS, CDR2 YFSETQ. CDR3 residues: CASSFDIIYEQYF. The CDR3 DNA is TGCGCCAGCAGCTTCGACATAATCTACGAGCAGTACTTC.

Regarding this clone: Other nucleotide sequences from this sample produce the same CDR3. V and J are TRBV30 and TRBJ2-5; D might be TRBD2 (7 bases). V lost 0 bases, J lost 5 bases, and 10 bases lay in between. There are 13 residues in the CDR3. The germline V gene has CDR1 GTSNPN and CDR2 SVGIG (reference sequence). CDR3 bases: TGTGCCTGGAGTGTGGGAGGGGGTGAGACCCAGTACTTC. Translation: CAWSVGGGETQYF. The full variable domain, in which reference TRBV30 and TRBJ2-5 provide the parts outside the CDR3, is SQTIHQWPATLVQPVGSPLSLECTVEGTSNPNLYWYRQAAGRGLQLLFYSVGIGQISSEVPQNLSASRPQDRQFILSSKKLLLSDSGFYLCAWSVGGGETQYFGPGTRLLVL.

For this clone: Other DNA sequences in the same sample also yield this CDR3. The rearrangement joins TRBV19 to TRBJ1-1; D not certain. V lost 2 bases to trimming and J lost 0 bases, with 4 bases between them. Germline CDR1 LNHDA, CDR2 SQIVND (reference sequence). This CDR3 contains 13 residues. The CDR3 nucleotides read TGTGCCAGTAGTATATTTGTGAACACTGAAGCTTTCTTT. It specifies CASSIFVNTEAFF.

This chain connects TRBV4-3 to TRBJ2-1; D not resolved. The V gene's germline CDR1 is LGHNA and CDR2 YSLEER. Trimming took 0 bases from V and 2 from J, leaving 11 bases between them. The CDR3 is 16 residues long. The CDR3 DNA reads TGCGCCAGCAGCCAAGATAATGAGGTAACCTACAATGAGCAGTTCTTC. Amino acids: CASSQDNEVTYNEQFF.

The rearrangement links TRBV5-1 to TRBJ2-1, with 12 bases lining up with TRBD2. The CDR3 is made up of 16 amino acids. From germline, CDR1 is SGHRS and CDR2 YFSETQ. With V trimmed by 4 bases and J by 5 bases, 7 bases remained unmatched. Here the CDR3 reads CASSGARTSGNNEQFF. Here the CDR3 DNA reads TGCGCCAGCAGCGGGGCCCGGACTAGCGGGAACAATGAGCAGTTCTTC.

V usage is TRBV7-8 and J usage is TRBJ1-1; 12 positions agree with TRBD1. The trim removed 4 bases at V and 3 bases at J, leaving 6 bases unmatched. CDR3 length equals 16 residues. Germline CDR1 reads SGHVS; CDR2 reads FQNEAQ. This CDR3 is CASSSPGQGADTEAFF. The CDR3 nucleotides are TGTGCCAGCAGCTCCCCGGGACAGGGGGCGGACACTGAAGCTTTCTTT.

This sequence joins TRBV11-2 and TRBJ1-4, with D perhaps TRBD1 (5 bases). Trimming removed 7 bases at V and 3 bases at J, with 12 bases between. The V gene's germline CDR1 is SGHAT and CDR2 FQNNGV. The CDR3 is 14 residues long. The CDR3 nucleotides are TGTGCCAGCACCTCGTGGGACCCTAATGAAAAACTGTTTTTT. Its protein is CASTSWDPNEKLFF.

The chain recombines TRBV11-2 with TRBJ1-1; D call uncertain. The V and J ends lost 4 bases and 0 bases respectively, with 6 bases between them. The length of the CDR3 is 13 residues. Germline CDR1 SGHAT, CDR2 FQNNGV. In DNA form, the CDR3 reads TGTGCCAGCAGCTCTAGGATGAACACTGAAGCTTTCTTT. As protein: CASSSRMNTEAFF.